These 2 T cell receptor beta chains were sequenced from one sample in a study of cytomegalovirus exposure and HLA in healthy donors. With 60 Vbeta and 13 Jbeta primers, the PCR was carried out. The repertoire was sequenced with immunoSEQ multiplex PCR; TCRdb's copy has only in-frame clones and lacks some. Counted here are approximately 110,000 clones, around 79% occurring once; the ten biggest clones make up more than 3%. The specimen was PBMCs. The receptors were gathered from a woman aged 40-49 years in good health and CMV-seronegative.

This clone appeared once. The chain combines TRBV9 with TRBJ1-1; perhaps TRBD1 as D (6 bases). The CDR3 spans 15 residues. The germline V gene has CDR1 SGDLS and CDR2 YYNGEE. Trimming took off 4 bases at V and 5 bases at J, with 18 bases between the two ends. CDR3: CASSTQQGLGTEAFF. CDR3 nucleotides: TGTGCCAGCAGCACTCAACAGGGCCTGGGGACTGAAGCTTTCTTT.

The chain recombines TRBV19 with TRBJ2-6; 7 bases line up with TRBD1. The germline V gene encodes CDR1 LNHDA and CDR2 SQIVND (reference sequence). CDR3 length equals 19 residues. Trimming removed 3 bases from V and 0 bases from J; junction bases left unmatched: 11. This CDR3 is CASSIMRGRRGSGANVLTF. The DNA for the CDR3 is TGTGCCAGTAGTATTATGAGGGGGCGAAGAGGCTCTGGGGCCAACGTCCTGACTTTC.